Following are 18 T cell receptor beta chains from one sample sequenced in a study of blood T cell repertoires in COVID-19. Sequencing was performed with immunoSEQ multiplex PCR; in TCRdb, only in-frame clones are kept and a portion is missing. The sample has about 260,000 clones; 75% to 90% are singletons. The specimen sequenced was PBMCs or T cells enriched from blood (not recorded which). The source is a woman aged 25 to 39 with acute COVID-19.

V and J are TRBV19 and TRBJ1-5; 8 nucleotides align to TRBD1. CDR1 and CDR2 (germline): LNHDA, SQIVND (reference sequence). Germline trimming cut 5 bases from V and 6 bases from J; bases unmatched to any gene: 6. This CDR3 contains 14 residues. Written as DNA, the CDR3 is TGTGCCAGTAGTGGACAGGGTGGGGGTCAGCCCCAGCATTTT. This encodes CASSGQGGGQPQHF.

The V and J genes are TRBV29-1 and TRBJ2-1, with 8 nucleotides matching TRBD2. The junction had 6 bases not matched to a gene; V was cut back by 3 bases and J by 5 bases. Germline CDR1 is SQVTM and CDR2 is ANQGSEA. The CDR3 length is 14 residues. CDR3 coding DNA: TGCAGCGTTGAGGCGGGACTAGAGGACAATGAGCAGTTCTTC. Translation gives CSVEAGLEDNEQFF.

The chain links TRBV19 to TRBJ1-1; TRBD1 matches at 8 bases. Germline loops: CDR1 LNHDA, CDR2 SQIVND (reference sequence). The CDR3 runs 14 residues. J lost 3 bases, V lost 4 bases, and 4 bases had no gene match. CDR3 loop: CASSKTGVDTEAFF. In nucleotides, the CDR3 is TGTGCCAGTAGTAAGACAGGGGTGGACACTGAAGCTTTCTTT.

V gene TRBV5-1 combines with J gene TRBJ2-7; D may be TRBD1 (6 bases). Deletions cut 4 bases from V and 0 bases from J, with 8 bases between. Germline V gives CDR1 SGHRS, CDR2 YFSETQ. CDR3 size: 13 residues. CDR3: CASSGDNSYEQYF. CDR3 sequence (DNA): TGCGCCAGCAGCGGGGACAACTCCTACGAGCAGTACTTC.

The chain recombines TRBV10-3 with TRBJ1-1, with 7 bases fitting TRBD1. This CDR3 spans 14 amino acids. CDR1 and CDR2 from the germline V gene are ENHRY and SYGVKD. V was clipped by 7 bases and J by 3 bases; unmatched bases: 8. The CDR3 spells CAITSTGKDTEAFF. The CDR3 DNA sequence: TGTGCCATCACCTCGACAGGGAAGGACACTGAAGCTTTCTTT.

The rearrangement joins TRBV3-1 (or the pseudogene TRBV3-2) to TRBJ1-6; D is possibly TRBD1 (6 bases). Germline CDR1 reads LGHDT; CDR2 reads YNNKEL (reference sequence). This CDR3 has 14 amino acids. Trimming shortened V by 4 bases and J by 8 bases, and 12 bases separated the two germline ends. CDR3 bases: TGTGCCAGCAGCCCAAGGGGGGGCGATTCACCCCTCCACTTT. As protein: CASSPRGGDSPLHF.

The chain links TRBV7-2 to TRBJ2-7; 7 bases align to TRBD1. The ends lost 3 bases at V and 0 bases at J; junction bases unmatched: 14. This CDR3 has 18 amino acids. CDR1 is SGHTA and CDR2 is FQGNSA in the germline V gene. DNA of the CDR3: TGTGCCAGCAGCTTGGCTACTCTTGACAGGGTATCCTCCTACGAGCAGTACTTC. Amino acids: CASSLATLDRVSSYEQYF.

The chain recombines TRBV4-1 with TRBJ2-1; weak D call: TRBD2 (5 bases). The CDR3 covers 15 residues. The V gene lost 0 bases and the J gene lost 5 bases, with 11 bases spanning the gap. Germline V gene data show CDR1 as MGHRA and CDR2 as YSYEKL. The CDR3 DNA sequence: TGCGCCAGCAGCCAAGATACGGGGTCAAACAATGAGCAGTTCTTC. It translates to CASSQDTGSNNEQFF.

This clone occurred once. The chain uses TRBV2 and TRBJ1-4; no definite D call. The length of the CDR3 is 13 residues. Looked up from germline, CDR1 is SNHLY and CDR2 is FYNNEI. V shed 4 bases and J shed 7 bases, with 10 bases lying between them. CDR3 DNA sequence: TGTGCCAGCAGTGGGTCGAGGGTTGAAAAACTGTTTTTT. Translating it yields CASSGSRVEKLFF.

The table lists this clone with a few counts. The V gene is TRBV5-3, the J gene TRBJ1-5; D unresolved. TRBV5-3 is identified as an open reading frame with a role that is uncertain. The V gene lost 4 bases and the J gene lost 9 bases, with 17 bases spanning the gap. This CDR3 is built from 14 residues. The CDR3 DNA reads TGTGCCAGAAGCCACGACACGGACTCTATGCCCCAGCATTTT. Protein sequence: CARSHDTDSMPQHF.

This rearrangement joins TRBV18 to TRBJ1-1, with TRBD1 identical over 7 bases. Germline V CDR1 and CDR2: KGHSH, LQKENI. Trimming cost V 8 bases and J 5 bases; bases outside gene matches: 14. This CDR3 comprises 15 residues. The CDR3 loop is CASHNTGAYGTEAFF. For the CDR3, the DNA is TGTGCCAGCCATAATACAGGGGCCTACGGTACTGAAGCTTTCTTT.

The chain uses TRBV10-3 and TRBJ2-3; 8 bases fit TRBD2. The V segment lost 5 bases and the J segment 0 bases; nucleotides outside the gene matches: 4. The germline CDR1 and CDR2 sequences are ENHRY and SYGVKD. The CDR3 totals 15 residues. CDR3: CAISRLASSTDTQYF. CDR3 DNA: TGTGCCATCAGTAGACTAGCGTCTAGCACAGATACGCAGTATTTT.

The rearrangement links TRBV14 to TRBJ2-3; 10 bases are shared with TRBD2. V lost 0 bases and J lost 4; bases outside the gene matches: 7. The CDR3 runs 17 residues. Germline CDR1 is SGHDN and CDR2 is FVKESK. The DNA of the CDR3 is TGTGCCAGCAGCCAAGATGTAGCGGGAGGTGTCGCAGATACGCAGTATTTT. Protein product: CASSQDVAGGVADTQYF.

This chain joins TRBV28 and TRBJ2-1; 15 nucleotides align to TRBD2. V dropped 6 bases and J dropped 6; count of bases not matched to a gene: 6. From germline, CDR1 is MDHEN and CDR2 SYDVKM. This CDR3 is 16 amino acids long. Here the CDR3 reads CASRRPGLAGGNEQFF. The CDR3 DNA reads TGTGCCAGCAGGAGGCCGGGACTAGCGGGAGGCAATGAGCAGTTCTTC.

J is TRBJ2-2 and V is TRBV28; D unresolved. Germline CDR1 MDHEN, CDR2 SYDVKM. The V gene lost 6 bases and the J gene lost 1 base, with 6 bases spanning the gap. CDR3 size: 13 residues. CDR3 in DNA: TGTGCCAGCAGAAACTTGAACACCGGGGAGCTGTTTTTT. Its protein is CASRNLNTGELFF.

This chain uses TRBV7-8 with TRBJ1-3, with D possibly TRBD1 on 5 matching bases. The CDR3 runs to 13 residues. Trimming took off 7 bases at V and 0 bases at J, with 7 bases between the two ends. Germline V lookup: CDR1 SGHVS, CDR2 FQNEAQ. The CDR3 loop is CASTTVSGNTIYF. In DNA form, the CDR3 reads TGTGCCAGCACGACAGTCTCTGGAAACACCATATATTTT.

The V call is TRBV13, the J call TRBJ2-7; possible D gene TRBD2, 5 bases. Germline CDR1 reads PRHDT; CDR2 reads FYEKMQ (reference sequence). The V end was cut by 5 bases, the J end by 3 bases, with 5 bases between. The CDR3 runs to 11 residues. CDR3 amino acids: CASSDYYEQYF. The CDR3 bases are TGTGCCAGCAGCGACTACTACGAGCAGTACTTC.

The genes are TRBV29-1 and TRBJ2-2, with 9 nucleotides matching TRBD1. The CDR3 is 16 residues long. V was pared by 6 bases and J by 0 bases, with 8 bases of the junction left unmatched. From germline, CDR1 is SQVTM and CDR2 ANQGSEA. Here the CDR3 reads CSVPTGGGTNTGELFF. In DNA form, the CDR3 reads TGCAGCGTACCGACAGGGGGTGGGACGAACACCGGGGAGCTGTTTTTT.